This T cell receptor (beta chain) was identified in a study of tissue T cells after allogeneic stem cell transplantation. Indicated time point: mouse harvest day 7 after allogeneic transplant. Tail vein injection delivered 10^7 T-cell-depleted bone marrow cells and 10^6 splenic CD5+ T cells. Study-wide results and caveats: In patients and mice, blood and spleen missed much of tissue repertoire. The study did not identify alloreactive or antigen-specific tissue TCRs, and some clones might be persisting host cells.

Sequencing of TCRbeta CDR3 at survey depth gave sequences and template counts. Using immunoSEQ multiplex PCR, the repertoire was profiled, and TCRdb retains in-frame clones only, with some absent. The table has about 9,000 clones, around 45% seen once. The CDR3 sequence is 13 residues long. Per germline, CDR1 GFQATS and CDR2 STVNSAI. V gave up 0 bases and J gave up 0 bases, with 3 bases separating them. Of note for this clone: Its antigen is currently unknown. Gene and germline names: mouse. The read is 1 residue too short to cover the CDR3 end, so that end is filled in from the germline J gene.

The V call is TRBV20, the J call TRBJ1-3, with D uncertain. The specimen was gut tissue. The receptor comes from a female BALB/c mouse given C57BL/6 T cells with graft-versus-host disease after an allogeneic hematopoietic cell transplant. The CDR3 DNA, read in part, is TGTGGTGCTAGGGACAATTCTGGAAATACGCTCTAT. It specifies CGARDNSGNTLY. The full CDR3 protein reads CGARDNSGNTLYF.